The text below deals with one T cell receptor (beta chain). The antigen is unknown. Other DNA sequences of this sample code for an identical CDR3. This sample is part of a study of siplizumab effects on memory and regulatory T cells. Germline assignment: CDR1 MNHEY and CDR2 SVGAGI. Trimming took off 2 bases at V and 6 bases at J, with 7 bases between the two ends. The CDR3 has 13 amino acids. Around 10^5 TCR templates per sample were sequenced. Assay used: immunoSEQ multiplex PCR; TCRdb lists only in-frame clones, some missing. In the table there are over 100,000 clones, around nine tenths of which are singletons. Findings and caveats of the study: On average, under 75% of mappable alloreactive CD4+ clones were Treg-derived under siplizumab, against 25% to 30% in controls. No naive or memory phenotype could be assigned to roughly 75-97% of proliferating clones. Naive T cells, seemingly more diverse than memory cells, seemed major alloresponse contributors.

The chain joins TRBV6-5 to TRBJ2-2; D is ambiguous. Sample: CD4+ T cells sorted from blood. The source is a human donor in good health. CDR3 in DNA: TGTGCCAGCAGTTACATCAGTGCCGGGGAGCTGTTTTTT. The encoded protein is CASSYISAGELFF.